This is a list of T cell receptor beta chains from one sample in a study of control samples from healthy donors and cancer patients. TCRdb's copy holds only in-frame clones and misses some; the assay was immunoSEQ multiplex PCR. There are some 130,000 clones in the sample; approximately 92% occur only once, and 2% to 2.5% lies in the top ten. The sequencing sample was made of blood. The receptors were sampled from a woman between 50 and 59 years old in good health. Each CDR3 is given with its conserved first and last residue. The order of the fields is J gene, clone size, V gene, D gene, CDR3 DNA, CDR3 protein. D genes are given only for firm matches. A clone size is listed for some rows: how often the clone was seen (once, few, many), or a class if it is expanded.

j_gene: TRBJ1-1; abundance: -; v_gene: TRBV5-1; d_gene: -; CDR3nt: TGCGCCAGCAGGAAAGAGAACACTGAAGCTTTCTTT; CDR3aa: CASRKENTEAFF
j_gene: TRBJ2-1; abundance: -; v_gene: TRBV25-1; d_gene: -; CDR3nt: TGTGCCACCTGGAGAGGGGGTGAGCAGTTCTTC; CDR3aa: CATWRGGEQFF
j_gene: TRBJ1-1; abundance: -; v_gene: TRBV19; d_gene: -; CDR3nt: TGTGCCAGTAGTATTCCCCAGGGCCGAGGCACTGAAGCTTTCTTT; CDR3aa: CASSIPQGRGTEAFF
j_gene: TRBJ2-4; abundance: -; v_gene: TRBV2; d_gene: -; CDR3nt: TGTGCCAGCCTCGGACTAGCCAAAAACATTCAGTACTTC; CDR3aa: CASLGLAKNIQYF
j_gene: TRBJ1-5; abundance: few; v_gene: TRBV19; d_gene: TRBD1; CDR3nt: TGTGCCAGTCAACAGGGGAGGACAAATCAGCCCCAGCATTTT; CDR3aa: CASQQGRTNQPQHF
j_gene: TRBJ2-5; abundance: -; v_gene: TRBV12-3/TRBV12-4; d_gene: -; CDR3nt: TGTGCCAGCAGTCAGGGGCGGGAGACCCAGTACTTC; CDR3aa: CASSQGRETQYF
j_gene: TRBJ1-5; abundance: -; v_gene: TRBV5-6; d_gene: -; CDR3nt: TGTGCCAGCAGCACCGGGGTGGGTAATCAGCCCCAGCATTTT; CDR3aa: CASSTGVGNQPQHF
j_gene: TRBJ1-2; abundance: few; v_gene: TRBV10-3; d_gene: -; CDR3nt: TGTGCCATCAGTGAGTTGGGACGGTATAACTATGGCTACACCTTC; CDR3aa: CAISELGRYNYGYTF
j_gene: TRBJ2-7; abundance: -; v_gene: TRBV2; d_gene: TRBD2; CDR3nt: TGTGCCAGCAGTGTGTCGGCGGGGGTTACCTACGAGCAGTACTTC; CDR3aa: CASSVSAGVTYEQYF
j_gene: TRBJ1-3; abundance: -; v_gene: TRBV2; d_gene: -; CDR3nt: TGTGCCAGCAGTGATCCGGGGTTGCGAAACACCATATATTTT; CDR3aa: CASSDPGLRNTIYF
j_gene: TRBJ1-1; abundance: -; v_gene: TRBV5-1; d_gene: TRBD1; CDR3nt: TGCGCCAGCAGCCGTACATCGACAGGGTTGAACACTGAAGCTTTCTTT; CDR3aa: CASSRTSTGLNTEAFF
j_gene: TRBJ2-5; abundance: -; v_gene: TRBV9; d_gene: TRBD1; CDR3nt: TGTGCCAGCAGCGTAAGCCCGGACAGGGTAGAGACCCAGTACTTC; CDR3aa: CASSVSPDRVETQYF
j_gene: TRBJ2-7; abundance: -; v_gene: TRBV5-1; d_gene: -; CDR3nt: TGCGCCAGCAGCGATGCAGGGATCGAGCAGTACTTC; CDR3aa: CASSDAGIEQYF
j_gene: TRBJ2-3; abundance: -; v_gene: TRBV19; d_gene: -; CDR3nt: TGTGCCAGTAGTATTGGGGGGGCCGCGGATACGCAGTATTTT; CDR3aa: CASSIGGAADTQYF
j_gene: TRBJ2-5; abundance: -; v_gene: TRBV5-1; d_gene: TRBD1; CDR3nt: TGCGCCAGCAGCTCGGGGACAGGGAGGGCCCTAGAGACCCAGTACTTC; CDR3aa: CASSSGTGRALETQYF
j_gene: TRBJ1-4; abundance: -; v_gene: TRBV5-4; d_gene: TRBD1; CDR3nt: TGTGCCAGCAGCTTACAGGGGGCGGGTGAAAAACTGTTTTTT; CDR3aa: CASSLQGAGEKLFF
j_gene: TRBJ1-1; abundance: -; v_gene: TRBV28; d_gene: TRBD1; CDR3nt: TGTGCCAGCAAGGGCGACAGGGGAACGATGAACACTGAAGCTTTCTTT; CDR3aa: CASKGDRGTMNTEAFF
j_gene: TRBJ2-7; abundance: -; v_gene: TRBV7-9; d_gene: TRBD1; CDR3nt: TGTGCCAGCAGCGTAGGGACAGGAGGAAAGCAGTACTTC; CDR3aa: CASSVGTGGKQYF
j_gene: TRBJ1-2; abundance: -; v_gene: TRBV6-6; d_gene: -; CDR3nt: TGTGCCAGCACAGGACAAAGCGGGTTGGATGGCTACACCTTC; CDR3aa: CASTGQSGLDGYTF
j_gene: TRBJ1-2; abundance: once; v_gene: TRBV27; d_gene: -; CDR3nt: TGTGCCAGCAGCTCAATTCCCCTTCCCTATGGCTACACCTTC; CDR3aa: CASSSIPLPYGYTF
j_gene: TRBJ1-2; abundance: -; v_gene: TRBV28; d_gene: -; CDR3nt: TGTGCCAGCAGTTTAAAATACGGGGGCGGCTATGGCTACACCTTC; CDR3aa: CASSLKYGGGYGYTF
j_gene: TRBJ1-1; abundance: -; v_gene: TRBV19; d_gene: -; CDR3nt: TGTGCCATTTATGGGGTTGGCGGCACTGAAGCTTTCTTT; CDR3aa: CAIYGVGGTEAFF
j_gene: TRBJ2-2; abundance: few; v_gene: TRBV19; d_gene: TRBD2; CDR3nt: TGTGCCAGCAAAGCGGGGTTGGCGCAGTCCGCGAACACCGGGGAGCTGTTTTTT; CDR3aa: CASKAGLAQSANTGELFF
j_gene: TRBJ1-6; abundance: -; v_gene: TRBV2; d_gene: -; CDR3nt: TGTGCCAGCAGTGACACAGGGAGTTCACCCCTCCACTTT; CDR3aa: CASSDTGSSPLHF
j_gene: TRBJ2-5; abundance: -; v_gene: TRBV6-4; d_gene: TRBD2; CDR3nt: TGTGCCAGCAGTAAGACTAGCGGGGAGGTTGAGACCCAGTACTTC; CDR3aa: CASSKTSGEVETQYF
j_gene: TRBJ1-5; abundance: -; v_gene: TRBV30; d_gene: TRBD1; CDR3nt: TGTGCCTTCGGGACAGCGAGCAATCAGCCCCAGCATTTT; CDR3aa: CAFGTASNQPQHF
j_gene: TRBJ2-1; abundance: -; v_gene: TRBV2; d_gene: TRBD1; CDR3nt: TGTGCCAGCAGTGTCTCTAGACAGGGGGCCGTGCAGTTCTTC; CDR3aa: CASSVSRQGAVQFF
j_gene: TRBJ2-7; abundance: few; v_gene: TRBV7-6; d_gene: TRBD2; CDR3nt: TGTGCCAGCAGCTTAACTAGCGGGATTCCCTACGAGCAGTACTTC; CDR3aa: CASSLTSGIPYEQYF
j_gene: TRBJ2-2; abundance: -; v_gene: TRBV20-1; d_gene: -; CDR3nt: TGCAGTGCTAGTGAGCGATACTCGGGGGAGCTGTTTTTT; CDR3aa: CSASERYSGELFF
j_gene: TRBJ2-3; abundance: -; v_gene: TRBV7-2; d_gene: TRBD2; CDR3nt: TGTGCCAGCAGTCGACCTAGCGGGAGGATCACAGATACGCAGTATTTT; CDR3aa: CASSRPSGRITDTQYF
j_gene: TRBJ1-3; abundance: -; v_gene: TRBV9; d_gene: -; CDR3nt: TGTGCCAGCAGCCGAGGGGGAAACACCATATATTTT; CDR3aa: CASSRGGNTIYF
j_gene: TRBJ2-6; abundance: -; v_gene: TRBV11-2; d_gene: -; CDR3nt: TGTGCCAGCAGCTTATGGTTTGGCAGGGACTCCGGGGCCAACGTCCTGACTTTC; CDR3aa: CASSLWFGRDSGANVLTF
j_gene: TRBJ1-5; abundance: once; v_gene: TRBV7-2; d_gene: -; CDR3nt: TGTGCCAGCAGCCCAAATACAGGGAGGGGGGATTATAGCAATCAGCCCCAGCATTTT; CDR3aa: CASSPNTGRGDYSNQPQHF
j_gene: TRBJ2-4; abundance: -; v_gene: TRBV7-2; d_gene: -; CDR3nt: TGTGCCAGCAGCTTAATCACAGAACAACTAGCCAAAAACATTCAGTACTTC; CDR3aa: CASSLITEQLAKNIQYF
j_gene: TRBJ2-4; abundance: once; v_gene: TRBV6-5; d_gene: -; CDR3nt: TGTGCCAGCAGCCCGACACTCCAAAACATTCAGTACTTC; CDR3aa: CASSPTLQNIQYF
j_gene: TRBJ2-1; abundance: -; v_gene: TRBV5-1; d_gene: -; CDR3nt: TGCGCCAGCAGCTTGTTCGACCACTACAATGAGCAGTTCTTC; CDR3aa: CASSLFDHYNEQFF
j_gene: TRBJ1-1; abundance: -; v_gene: TRBV19; d_gene: -; CDR3nt: TGTGCCAGTAGTGCCCTGGACGTACCGAACACTGAAGCTTTCTTT; CDR3aa: CASSALDVPNTEAFF
j_gene: TRBJ1-5; abundance: -; v_gene: TRBV5-6; d_gene: -; CDR3nt: TGTGCCAGCAGCTTGTCTATGGGAAATCAGCCCCAGCATTTT; CDR3aa: CASSLSMGNQPQHF
j_gene: TRBJ1-1; abundance: few; v_gene: TRBV5-1; d_gene: -; CDR3nt: TGCGCCAGCAGCTTGGCATACAGGGCCACTGAAGCTTTCTTT; CDR3aa: CASSLAYRATEAFF
j_gene: TRBJ2-7; abundance: -; v_gene: TRBV5-1; d_gene: -; CDR3nt: TGCGCCAGCAGCTTTGGTCCGGAGCAGTACTTC; CDR3aa: CASSFGPEQYF
j_gene: TRBJ2-1; abundance: -; v_gene: TRBV2; d_gene: TRBD1; CDR3nt: TGTGCCACAGCTCCGGTACAGGGGTTCAATGAGCAGTTCTTC; CDR3aa: CATAPVQGFNEQFF
j_gene: TRBJ2-3; abundance: -; v_gene: TRBV7-8; d_gene: TRBD2; CDR3nt: TGTGCCAGCAGCTTTAGCAGTAGCGGGGGTTTCACAGATACGCAGTATTTT; CDR3aa: CASSFSSSGGFTDTQYF
j_gene: TRBJ2-2; abundance: few; v_gene: TRBV3-1/TRBV3-2; d_gene: TRBD1; CDR3nt: TGTGCCAGCAGCCAATACAGGGGATTGAACACCGGGGAGCTGTTTTTT; CDR3aa: CASSQYRGLNTGELFF
j_gene: TRBJ1-2; abundance: -; v_gene: TRBV2; d_gene: TRBD1; CDR3nt: TGTGCCAGCAGTGAACAACAGGGGATCTATGACTACACCTTC; CDR3aa: CASSEQQGIYDYTF
j_gene: TRBJ1-1; abundance: -; v_gene: TRBV28; d_gene: TRBD1; CDR3nt: TGTGCCAGCAGTTTACCCGCCGGGACAGGGGTTTCCACTGAAGCTTTCTTT; CDR3aa: CASSLPAGTGVSTEAFF
j_gene: TRBJ1-3; abundance: -; v_gene: TRBV6-5; d_gene: -; CDR3nt: TGTGCCAGCAGCCGTTCAGGGTCTGGAAACACCATATATTTT; CDR3aa: CASSRSGSGNTIYF
j_gene: TRBJ2-1; abundance: -; v_gene: TRBV28; d_gene: TRBD1; CDR3nt: TGTGCCAGCCATGACAGGGGGGGGCGAAATGAGCAGTTCTTC; CDR3aa: CASHDRGGRNEQFF
j_gene: TRBJ1-2; abundance: -; v_gene: TRBV7-9; d_gene: -; CDR3nt: TGTGCCAGCAGTCGGAGGGGGGGCAGAGAGTTGTATGGCTACACCTTC; CDR3aa: CASSRRGGRELYGYTF
j_gene: TRBJ2-3; abundance: -; v_gene: TRBV7-9; d_gene: -; CDR3nt: TGTGCCAGCAGCTTAGGACCTTTCAGCACAGATACGCAGTATTTT; CDR3aa: CASSLGPFSTDTQYF
j_gene: TRBJ1-4; abundance: -; v_gene: TRBV13; d_gene: TRBD1; CDR3nt: TGTGCCAGCAGCTTCCGGGGATCGGGACAGAAAAATGAAAAACTGTTTTTT; CDR3aa: CASSFRGSGQKNEKLFF
j_gene: TRBJ1-4; abundance: -; v_gene: TRBV5-5; d_gene: -; CDR3nt: TGTGCCAGCAGCCCAAGCCCGGCCCCCCAGGGAAAGCTGTTTTTT; CDR3aa: CASSPSPAPQGKLFF
j_gene: TRBJ2-7; abundance: -; v_gene: TRBV24-1; d_gene: -; CDR3nt: TGTGCCACCAGTGTGGGCGGCGGGCCCTACGAGCAGTACTTC; CDR3aa: CATSVGGGPYEQYF
j_gene: TRBJ1-2; abundance: -; v_gene: TRBV4-2; d_gene: TRBD1; CDR3nt: TGTGCCAGCAGCCAAGAACCTCGCGGCAGGGGGTCAGAGGGTGGCTACACCTTC; CDR3aa: CASSQEPRGRGSEGGYTF
j_gene: TRBJ1-1; abundance: -; v_gene: TRBV29-1; d_gene: TRBD1; CDR3nt: TGCAGCGTACAAAAAGGACAGGGGGCCACTGAAGCTTTCTTT; CDR3aa: CSVQKGQGATEAFF
j_gene: TRBJ2-3; abundance: -; v_gene: TRBV3-1/TRBV3-2; d_gene: -; CDR3nt: TGTGCCAGCAGCACCGGGAATACGCAGTATTTT; CDR3aa: CASSTGNTQYF
j_gene: TRBJ2-2; abundance: few; v_gene: TRBV7-9; d_gene: TRBD1; CDR3nt: TGTGCCAGCACTCCATTCTCGGGACAGGGAGGAGGCACCGGGGAGCTGTTTTTT; CDR3aa: CASTPFSGQGGGTGELFF
j_gene: TRBJ1-5; abundance: -; v_gene: TRBV19; d_gene: -; CDR3nt: TGTGCCAGTAGGTTTCAGGCTTCGGTTATTAATCAGCCCCAGCATTTT; CDR3aa: CASRFQASVINQPQHF
j_gene: TRBJ1-2; abundance: -; v_gene: TRBV7-2; d_gene: -; CDR3nt: TGTGCCAGCAGCACCCCCGGCTATGGCTACACCTTC; CDR3aa: CASSTPGYGYTF
j_gene: TRBJ2-1; abundance: -; v_gene: TRBV6-1; d_gene: -; CDR3nt: TGTGCCAGCAGTGGACGCCGGGCCCAAAGTGGCAATGAGCAGTTCTTC; CDR3aa: CASSGRRAQSGNEQFF
j_gene: TRBJ2-3; abundance: -; v_gene: TRBV28; d_gene: TRBD1; CDR3nt: TGTGCCAGCAGCAAAACAGGGGGCGCGTCGGATACGCAGTATTTT; CDR3aa: CASSKTGGASDTQYF